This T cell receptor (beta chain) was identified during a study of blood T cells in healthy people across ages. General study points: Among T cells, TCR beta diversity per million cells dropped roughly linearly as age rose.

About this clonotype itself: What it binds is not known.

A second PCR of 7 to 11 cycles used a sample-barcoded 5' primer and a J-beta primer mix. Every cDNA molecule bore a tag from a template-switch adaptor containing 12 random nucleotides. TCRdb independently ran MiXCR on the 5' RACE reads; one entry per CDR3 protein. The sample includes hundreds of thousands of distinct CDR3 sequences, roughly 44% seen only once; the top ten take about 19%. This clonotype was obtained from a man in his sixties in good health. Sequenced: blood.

The CDR3 loop reads CASSGLLRGLTTEYNEQFF. The CDR3 nucleotides read TGTGCCAGCAGCGGTCTTCTAAGGGGACTAACGACGGAATACAATGAGCAGTTCTTC. This chain connects TRBV21-1 to TRBJ2-1; the table's D call TRBD2 went unverified against the DNA. TRBV21-1 is described as a pseudogene. The CDR3 contains 19 residues.